The 11 T cell receptor beta chains given below trace back to one sample, sequenced in a study of blood T cell repertoires in COVID-19 (dated by TCRdb to 2020 to 2021). The library was prepared using the immunoSEQ multiplex PCR assay. The table was pulled from immuneACCESS by TCRdb, which kept in-frame rearrangements only. Such tables lose some clones; where checked, under half of the loss comes from unresolved V genes, and the rest has no known cause. Within this sample are about 37,000 clones, with about 80% of them counted one time only. The ten largest make up approximately 15% of the sample. The sample consisted of peripheral blood. Receptors originate from an older woman with acute or convalescent COVID-19.

CDR3 loop: CASRFLHSYGYTF. The CDR3 DNA reads as TGTGCCAGCAGATTTCTACACAGCTATGGCTACACCTTC. The chain employs TRBV27 and TRBJ1-2; D ambiguous. The CDR3 consists of 13 residues. V lost 6 bases to trimming and J lost 4 bases, with 12 bases between them. CDR1 is MNHEY, CDR2 SMNVEV, per germline (reference sequence).

This clone was seen a single time. V gene TRBV12-3 or TRBV12-4 combines with J gene TRBJ2-5; D gene ambiguous. The CDR3 covers 12 residues. The V and J ends lost 5 bases and 0 bases respectively, with 4 bases between them. This chain's CDR3 is CASSPDQETQYF. The CDR3 nucleotides read TGTGCCAGCAGTCCCGACCAAGAGACCCAGTACTTC.

V is TRBV12-3 or TRBV12-4 and J is TRBJ1-3; D gene ambiguous. The CDR3 covers 12 residues. Trimming removed 10 bases at V and 2 bases at J, with 9 bases between. The chain's CDR3 is CANSWPGNTIYF. The DNA for the CDR3 is TGTGCCAATTCTTGGCCTGGAAACACCATATATTTT.

The chain couples TRBV10-3 to TRBJ1-2; D is ambiguous. The ends were cut back, 6 bases at V and 4 bases at J, with 12 bases in the middle. The CDR3 has 13 residues. The germline V gene encodes CDR1 ENHRY and CDR2 SYGVKD. The CDR3 here is CAISPSIAYGYTF. The CDR3 DNA is TGTGCCATCAGCCCAAGTATAGCCTATGGCTACACCTTC.

V is TRBV11-3 and J is TRBJ2-5, with TRBD2 identical over 7 bases. Germline V gives CDR1 SGHNT, CDR2 YENEEA. V shed 5 bases, J shed 4 bases, and the junction held 4 bases outside the gene matches. The CDR3 covers 13 residues. The CDR3 coding sequence is TGTGCCAGCAGCCCCTGGGGGGGAGAGACCCAGTACTTC. Translated, it gives CASSPWGGETQYF.

The rearrangement links TRBV29-1 to TRBJ2-3; 10 bases align to TRBD2. The CDR3 totals 11 residues. Trimming removed 7 bases from V and 11 bases from J; junction bases left unmatched: 6. The germline V gene encodes CDR1 SQVTM and CDR2 ANQGSEA. This CDR3 is CSAGLAELQYF. The CDR3 bases are TGCAGCGCCGGACTAGCGGAATTGCAGTATTTT.

The chain uses TRBV5-1 and TRBJ2-7; the D gene is possibly TRBD1 (6 bases). Trimming took off 4 bases at V and 6 bases at J, with 11 bases between the two ends. The CDR3 is 12 residues long. Germline-derived CDR1 and CDR2 are SGHRS and YFSETQ. CDR3 sequence: CASSVTGREQYF. The DNA for the CDR3 is TGCGCCAGCAGCGTAACAGGGCGCGAGCAGTACTTC.

The chain links TRBV25-1 to TRBJ1-5, with unresolved D. In germline, CDR1 is MGHDK, CDR2 SYGVNS. This CDR3 comprises 11 residues. Trimming stripped 7 bases from V and 8 bases from J, with 9 bases between. The CDR3 region is CASKIREPQHF. As DNA, the CDR3 is TGTGCCAGCAAGATCCGGGAGCCCCAGCATTTT.

The CDR3 is CASSPKGPGEQFF. CDR3 coding DNA: TGTGCCAGCTCACCAAAGGGGCCGGGTGAGCAGTTCTTC. This sequence joins TRBV18 and TRBJ2-1; TRBD1 might be the D (5 bases). Deletions cut 2 bases from V and 9 bases from J, with 11 bases between. CDR3 length: 13 residues. Germline-derived CDR1 and CDR2 are KGHSH and LQKENI.

This sequence joins TRBV19 and TRBJ2-3; 10 nucleotides agree with TRBD2. V lost 6 bases to trimming and J lost 1 base; unmatched junction nucleotides: 1. From germline, CDR1 is LNHDA and CDR2 SQIVND (reference sequence). This CDR3 spans 14 amino acids. The CDR3 reads CASRTSGGTDTQYF. Here the CDR3 DNA reads TGTGCCAGTAGAACTAGCGGGGGCACAGATACGCAGTATTTT.

The rearrangement links TRBV6-5 to TRBJ2-1; 13 bases map to TRBD2. V shed 7 bases and J 5 bases; nucleotides not matched to a gene: 5. Germline CDR1 and CDR2: MNHEY and SVGAGI. This CDR3 is 15 amino acids long. The CDR3 loop reads CASKPGLAGNNEQFF. The CDR3 DNA follows: TGTGCCAGCAAGCCGGGACTAGCGGGAAACAATGAGCAGTTCTTC.